The rows below give T cell receptor beta chains drawn from one sample of a study of siplizumab effects on memory and regulatory T cells. The data were produced by immunoSEQ multiplex PCR, yet TCRdb's version contains in-frame clones alone and is incomplete. This repertoire shows under 85,000 clones, 80% to 90% found once; its top ten account for 1.7%. Material for sequencing was Tregs sorted from blood. The source is a human donor in good health. CDR3s include the opening cysteine and the closing phenylalanine or tryptophan. D genes are given only for firm matches. Clone size is shown for a subset of rows, as once, few, many or a class of expanded clone.

J	size	D	V	length	DNA	CDR3
TRBJ2-1	-	-	TRBV11-3	12	TGTGCCAGCAGCTTCCTCCTCAATGAGCAGTTCTTC	CASSFLLNEQFF
TRBJ2-7	once	-	TRBV6-1	14	TGTGCCAGCAGTGAATTCAGGGGCTTAAACGAGCAGTACTTC	CASSEFRGLNEQYF
TRBJ1-3	-	-	TRBV18	16	TGTGCCAGCTCACCACCCCGGGGAGAGTCTGGAAACACCATATATTTT	CASSPPRGESGNTIYF
TRBJ1-5	-	-	TRBV12-5	13	TGTGCTAGTGGTTGGGACGGAGCCAGGCCCCAGCATTTT	CASGWDGARPQHF
TRBJ2-7	-	TRBD2	TRBV28	13	TGTGCCAGCAGCAACGCGGGGGGGAGCGAGCAGTACTTC	CASSNAGGSEQYF
TRBJ1-2	-	-	TRBV9	14	TGTGCCAGCAGCACCCCGGACGGTGCCTATGGCTACACCTTC	CASSTPDGAYGYTF
TRBJ2-1	-	TRBD2	TRBV4-2	17	TGTGCCAGCAGCCAAGTCCGATCGCTGACTAGCGGGAATGAGCAGTTCTTC	CASSQVRSLTSGNEQFF
TRBJ2-5	-	TRBD2	TRBV9	17	TGTGCCAGCAGCGTAGGGTCGGGAGGAACCCGCGGGGAGACCCAGTACTTC	CASSVGSGGTRGETQYF
TRBJ2-3	-	TRBD2	TRBV5-4	16	TGTGCCAGCAGCTCTCGACTAGCGGGAGGCGCAGATACGCAGTATTTT	CASSSRLAGGADTQYF
TRBJ2-3	-	-	TRBV21-1	15	TGTGCCAGCAGCCCCGATCTAGCGGGAGCAGATACGCAGTATTTT	CASSPDLAGADTQYF
TRBJ2-1	once	-	TRBV29-1	11	TGCAGCGGGGGACTGTACAATGAGCAGTTCTTC	CSGGLYNEQFF
TRBJ2-7	-	-	TRBV30	14	TGTGCCTGGAGTGTAAAGGCAGGGTATTACGAGCAGTACTTC	CAWSVKAGYYEQYF
TRBJ2-5	-	-	TRBV6-5	15	TGTGCCAGCGCTCTGGGTGCCTCAACCCAAGAGACCCAGTACTTC	CASALGASTQETQYF
TRBJ1-1	-	TRBD1	TRBV11-2	15	TGTGCCAGCAGCTTAGGGACAGGCTGGAACACTGAAGCTTTCTTT	CASSLGTGWNTEAFF
TRBJ2-3	-	TRBD2	TRBV9	15	TGTGCCAGCAGCGCAACCGGGACTAATGCATATACGCAGTATTTT	CASSATGTNAYTQYF
TRBJ1-1	-	-	TRBV9	14	TGTGCCAGCAGCACCGGACTGCTGAACACTGAAGCTTTCTTT	CASSTGLLNTEAFF
TRBJ2-2	few	-	TRBV6-1	11	TGTGCCAGCAGGGGAGTCGGGGAGCTGTTTTTT	CASRGVGELFF
TRBJ1-1	-	-	TRBV7-2	15	TGTGCCAGCAGCTTTACCGGGACGGCCAACACTGAAGCTTTCTTT	CASSFTGTANTEAFF
TRBJ1-1	-	-	TRBV28	13	TGTGCCAGCAGGCCCCGGGGATCTCTTGAAGCTTTCTTT	CASRPRGSLEAFF
TRBJ2-3	-	TRBD2	TRBV5-1	17	TGCGCCAGCAGCAGGGGACTAGCGGGACGTTCCACAGATACGCAGTATTTT	CASSRGLAGRSTDTQYF
TRBJ2-1	-	-	TRBV5-1	16	TGCGCCAGCAGCTCGGGGCGGAGGAGCTCCTACAATGAGCAGTTCTTC	CASSSGRRSSYNEQFF
TRBJ1-4	-	-	TRBV19	13	TGTGCCAGTAGTATAGGCGAGACAGAAAAACTGTTTTTT	CASSIGETEKLFF
TRBJ2-3	once	-	TRBV7-8	11	TGTGCCAGCAGCCCTATGGGTACGCAGTATTTT	CASSPMGTQYF
TRBJ2-7	once	-	TRBV7-9	15	TGTGCCAGCAGCCCAGCGGGACAGAGCTCCTACGAGCAGTACTTC	CASSPAGQSSYEQYF
TRBJ2-1	once	TRBD2	TRBV6-5	15	TGTGCCAGCAGTCCGACTAGCGGGCCTTACAATGAGCAGTTCTTC	CASSPTSGPYNEQFF
TRBJ1-2	-	-	TRBV13	14	TGTGCCAGCAGCTTAACGGGGGCTAACTATGGCTACACCTTC	CASSLTGANYGYTF
TRBJ2-3	-	-	TRBV4-2	17	TGTGCCAGCAGCCAAGATTGGGGGAGTAAAAGCACAGATACGCAGTATTTT	CASSQDWGSKSTDTQYF
TRBJ1-1	-	TRBD1	TRBV4-1	16	TGCGCCAGCAGCCAAGATCAAAACAGGGGGAACACTGAAGCTTTCTTT	CASSQDQNRGNTEAFF
TRBJ2-7	-	-	TRBV10-2	13	TGCGCCAGCAGTGAAGGGGGGGCCTTCGAGCAGTACTTC	CASSEGGAFEQYF
TRBJ2-1	-	-	TRBV7-8	11	TGTGCCAGCAGCCCAAGCTTTGAGCAGTTCTTC	CASSPSFEQFF
TRBJ2-2	-	-	TRBV19	17	TGTGCCAGTAGTATAGCCCGGACACTCCGAGCGACCGGGGAGCTGTTTTTT	CASSIARTLRATGELFF
TRBJ2-2	once	-	TRBV7-9	16	TGTGCCAGCACCCCTTTTGGACTAAAGTTCACCGGGGAGCTGTTTTTT	CASTPFGLKFTGELFF
TRBJ2-1	-	-	TRBV2	14	TGTGCCAGCACCGCGACGGGCCAATACAATGAGCAGTTCTTC	CASTATGQYNEQFF
TRBJ2-1	-	-	TRBV7-9	13	TGTGCCAGCAGCTTAAAGACCCGGACTGCCGCAGTCTTC	CASSLKTRTAAVF
TRBJ2-2	-	-	TRBV30	14	TGTGCCTGGAGTCCAGGGACGTACACCGGGGAGCTGTTTTTT	CAWSPGTYTGELFF
TRBJ2-7	-	-	TRBV5-1	14	TGCGCCAGCAGCAGTGGAGGGGGCGGCTACGAGCAGTACTTC	CASSSGGGGYEQYF
TRBJ2-1	few	-	TRBV7-8	15	TGTGCCAGCAGCTTAACGGCCGACCTCTCCAATGAGCAGTTCTTC	CASSLTADLSNEQFF
TRBJ2-7	-	TRBD2	TRBV7-2	15	TGTGCCAGCAGCCCAGTAAGCGGGGTAGCCTACGAGCAGTACTTC	CASSPVSGVAYEQYF
TRBJ1-1	-	-	TRBV6-6	13	TGTGCCAGCAGTTCGACAGGTCTTGCGGAAGCTTTCTTT	CASSSTGLAEAFF
TRBJ2-7	-	-	TRBV11-3	15	TGTGCCAGCAGAATAAGACAGGGACTCACCTACGAGCAGTACTTC	CASRIRQGLTYEQYF
TRBJ1-2	-	-	TRBV27	13	TGTGCCAGCTCAATCATGGAGGGAGGGGGCTACACCTTC	CASSIMEGGGYTF
TRBJ2-3	-	-	TRBV7-3	16	TGTGCCAGCAGCTCTACGGGGGACAGACGAACAGATACGCAGTATTTT	CASSSTGDRRTDTQYF
TRBJ2-7	-	-	TRBV6-5	15	TGTGCCAGCAGTTCATTGGCAGGGCCTACCTACGAGCAGTACTTC	CASSSLAGPTYEQYF
TRBJ2-1	-	TRBD2	TRBV7-2	15	TGTGCCAGCAGCTTAGGGCTAGCGGACTACAATGAGCAGTTCTTC	CASSLGLADYNEQFF
TRBJ2-2	once	-	TRBV6-5	15	TGTGCCAGCAGCTTCGTAGCGGCAAACACCGGGGAGCTGTTTTTT	CASSFVAANTGELFF
TRBJ1-2	-	-	TRBV7-9	13	TGTGCCAGCAGCACCACACAGGTGCGTGGCTACACCTTC	CASSTTQVRGYTF
TRBJ2-7	-	TRBD1	TRBV6-5	15	TGTGCCAGCAGTAAACCGGGACAGGGGGCAGGGGAGCAGTACTTC	CASSKPGQGAGEQYF
TRBJ2-7	-	TRBD2	TRBV28	21	TGTGCCAGCACCCGCCAGGTCGGACTAGCGGGAGTAGGGGGCGGGCGGACCGAGCAGTACTTC	CASTRQVGLAGVGGGRTEQYF
TRBJ2-3	-	-	TRBV6-5	15	TGTGCCAGCAGTTACTCCCCCGGGAGCACAGATACGCAGTATTTT	CASSYSPGSTDTQYF
TRBJ1-2	-	-	TRBV10-3	12	TGTGTTACGAGGGGAGAAAACTATGGCTACACCTTC	CVTRGENYGYTF
TRBJ1-3	once	-	TRBV7-9	15	TGTGCCAGCAGCTTAACAGGGACTTCTGGAAACACCATATATTTT	CASSLTGTSGNTIYF
TRBJ2-7	-	-	TRBV11-3	16	TGTGCCAGCAGCTCGTTTTCCCCGGGGGCGCCGGGCGAGCAGTACTTC	CASSSFSPGAPGEQYF
TRBJ2-5	-	TRBD1	TRBV15	15	TGTGCCACCAGCCGCGACAACAGGGGGATAGAGACCCAGTACTTC	CATSRDNRGIETQYF
TRBJ2-5	-	-	TRBV20-1	11	TGCAGTGCCCACGGAGAAGAGACCCAGTACTTC	CSAHGEETQYF
TRBJ2-1	-	TRBD2	TRBV27	15	TGTGCCAGCAGTACACTAGCGGGATGGGTCAATGAGCAGTTCTTC	CASSTLAGWVNEQFF